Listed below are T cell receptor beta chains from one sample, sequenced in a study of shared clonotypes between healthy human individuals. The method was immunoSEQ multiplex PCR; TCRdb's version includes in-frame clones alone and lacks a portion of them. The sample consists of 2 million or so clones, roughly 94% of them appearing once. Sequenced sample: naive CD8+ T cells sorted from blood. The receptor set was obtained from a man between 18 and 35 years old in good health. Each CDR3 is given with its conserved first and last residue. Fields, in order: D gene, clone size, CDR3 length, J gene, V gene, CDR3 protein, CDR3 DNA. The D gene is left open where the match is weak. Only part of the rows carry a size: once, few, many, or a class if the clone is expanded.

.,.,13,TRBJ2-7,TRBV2,CASSEGNSYEQYF,TGTGCCAGCAGTGAAGGGAACTCCTACGAGCAGTACTTC
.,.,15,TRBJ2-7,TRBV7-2,CASSLVRDTSYEQYF,TGTGCCAGCAGCTTGGTCCGGGACACCTCCTACGAGCAGTACTTC
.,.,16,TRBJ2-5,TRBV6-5,CASSYSSGGYQETQYF,TGTGCCAGCAGTTACTCTTCCGGGGGATACCAAGAGACCCAGTACTTC
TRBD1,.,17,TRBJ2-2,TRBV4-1,CASSQRPGQGPTGELFF,TGCGCCAGCAGCCAGAGACCGGGACAGGGACCCACCGGGGAGCTGTTTTTT
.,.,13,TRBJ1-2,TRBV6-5,CASRASENPGYTF,TGTGCCAGCAGGGCCTCGGAAAACCCTGGCTACACCTTC
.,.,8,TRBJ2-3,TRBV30,CASLAQYF,TGTGCCTCTCTGGCGCAGTATTTT
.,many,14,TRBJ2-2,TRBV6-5,CASSYGENTGELFF,TGTGCCAGCAGTTACGGGGAGAACACCGGGGAGCTGTTTTTT
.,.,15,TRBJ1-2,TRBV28,CASSLLQSGWYGYTF,TGTGCCAGCAGTTTATTACAGTCGGGTTGGTATGGCTACACCTTC
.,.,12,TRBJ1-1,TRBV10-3,CAIRDLRTGAFF,TGTGCCATCAGAGACCTCAGAACAGGGGCTTTCTTT
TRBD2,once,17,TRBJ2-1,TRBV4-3,CASSQDSISGRINEQFF,TGCGCCAGCAGCCAAGATTCGATTAGCGGGAGAATCAATGAGCAGTTCTTC
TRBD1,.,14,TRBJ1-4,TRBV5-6,CASSFKGGEEKLFF,TGTGCCAGCAGCTTTAAAGGGGGCGAGGAAAAACTGTTTTTT
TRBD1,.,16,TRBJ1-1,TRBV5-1,CASSPLGQGARTEAFF,TGCGCCAGCAGCCCCCTGGGACAGGGGGCGCGCACTGAAGCTTTCTTT
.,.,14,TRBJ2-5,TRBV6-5,CASSYGGLGETQYF,TGTGCCAGCAGTTACGGCGGTTTAGGGGAGACCCAGTACTTC
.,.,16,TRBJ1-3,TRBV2,CASSEFPEGTGNTIYF,TGTGCCAGCAGTGAATTTCCGGAGGGTACGGGAAACACCATATATTTT
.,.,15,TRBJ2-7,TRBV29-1,CSVEDGQGNSYEQYF,TGCAGCGTTGAAGATGGGCAGGGTAACTCCTACGAGCAGTACTTC
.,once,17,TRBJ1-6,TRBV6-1,CASSGGTESSYNSPLHF,TGTGCCAGCAGTGGAGGGACCGAGAGCTCCTATAATTCACCCCTCCACTTT
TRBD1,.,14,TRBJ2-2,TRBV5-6,CASSLEAGGGELFF,TGTGCCAGCAGCTTGGAAGCAGGGGGCGGGGAGCTGTTTTTT
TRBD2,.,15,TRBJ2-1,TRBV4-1,CASSPRTSGVYEQFF,TGCGCCAGCAGCCCTAGGACTAGCGGGGTGTATGAGCAGTTCTTC
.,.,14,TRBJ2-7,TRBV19,CASSIGDEGLEQYF,TGTGCCAGTAGTATTGGAGACGAAGGGCTCGAGCAGTACTTC
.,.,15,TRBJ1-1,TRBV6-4,CASTGLTGPRTEAFF,TGTGCCAGCACCGGTTTGACAGGACCACGCACTGAAGCTTTCTTT
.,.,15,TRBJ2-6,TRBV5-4,CASSSRGSGANVLTF,TGTGCCAGCAGCTCTAGGGGCTCTGGGGCCAACGTCCTGACTTTC
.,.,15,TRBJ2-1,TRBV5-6,CASSSPTFLGNEQFF,TGTGCCAGCAGCTCCCCGACATTCCTTGGGAATGAGCAGTTCTTC
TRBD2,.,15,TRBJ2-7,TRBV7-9,CASSLALAGVYEQYF,TGTGCCAGCAGCTTAGCGTTAGCGGGAGTATACGAGCAGTACTTC
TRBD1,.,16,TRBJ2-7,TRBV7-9,CASSFNRGHPSYEQYF,TGTGCCAGCAGCTTCAACAGGGGGCATCCCTCCTACGAGCAGTACTTC
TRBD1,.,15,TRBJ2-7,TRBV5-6,CASSSSGTAVYEQYF,TGTGCCAGCAGCTCGTCCGGGACAGCCGTCTACGAGCAGTACTTC
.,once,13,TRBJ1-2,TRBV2,CASSEAVRYGYTF,TGTGCCAGCAGTGAAGCGGTCCGCTATGGCTACACCTTC
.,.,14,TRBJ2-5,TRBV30,CAWNPGQGKETQYF,TGTGCCTGGAACCCAGGGCAGGGAAAAGAGACCCAGTACTTC
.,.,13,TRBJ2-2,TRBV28,CASSLSNTGELFF,TGTGCCAGCAGTTTATCGAACACCGGGGAGCTGTTTTTT
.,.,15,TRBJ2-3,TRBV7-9,CASSLGVFGTDTQYF,TGTGCCAGCAGCTTAGGTGTTTTCGGCACAGATACGCAGTATTTT
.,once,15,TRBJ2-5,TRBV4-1,CASSQEGGTQETQYF,TGCGCCAGCAGCCAAGAAGGCGGGACCCAAGAGACCCAGTACTTC
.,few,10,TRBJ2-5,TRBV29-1,CSGGGETQYF,TGCAGCGGAGGTGGGGAGACCCAGTACTTC
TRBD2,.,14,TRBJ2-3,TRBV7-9,CASSFREGTDTQYF,TGTGCCAGCAGCTTTCGGGAGGGCACAGATACGCAGTATTTT
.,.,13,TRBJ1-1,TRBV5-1,CASSLSAATEAFF,TGCGCCAGCAGCTTGTCAGCGGCCACTGAAGCTTTCTTT
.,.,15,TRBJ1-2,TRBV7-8,CASSRGGVSGFGYTF,TGTGCCAGCAGCAGAGGGGGGGTTTCTGGGTTTGGCTACACCTTC
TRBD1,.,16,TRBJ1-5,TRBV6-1,CASSEWDRYSNQPQHF,TGTGCCAGCAGTGAATGGGACAGATATAGCAATCAGCCCCAGCATTTT
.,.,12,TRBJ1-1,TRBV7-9,CASSFFAGEAFF,TGTGCCAGCAGCTTTTTTGCGGGAGAAGCTTTCTTT
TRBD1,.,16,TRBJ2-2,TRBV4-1,CASSYRDRGRTGELFF,TGCGCCAGCAGCTACAGGGACAGGGGGCGAACCGGGGAGCTGTTTTTT
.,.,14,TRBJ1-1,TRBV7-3,CASSPGGENTEAFF,TGTGCCAGCAGCCCCGGGGGGGAGAACACTGAAGCTTTCTTT
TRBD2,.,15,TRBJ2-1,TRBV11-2,CASRDWAGGTDEQFF,TGTGCCAGCAGGGACTGGGCGGGGGGGACCGATGAGCAGTTCTTC
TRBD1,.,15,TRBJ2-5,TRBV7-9,CASSLVGTAAETQYF,TGTGCCAGCAGCTTAGTCGGGACAGCGGCAGAGACCCAGTACTTC
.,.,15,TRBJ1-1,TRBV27,CASSLSRASNTEAFF,TGTGCCAGCAGTTTATCGCGGGCCTCGAACACTGAAGCTTTCTTT
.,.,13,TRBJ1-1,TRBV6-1,CASSDMGGAEAFF,TGTGCCAGCAGTGATATGGGTGGTGCTGAAGCTTTCTTT
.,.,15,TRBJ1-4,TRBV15,CATSGVGSLSEKLFF,TGTGCCACCAGCGGGGTGGGCAGTTTGAGTGAAAAACTGTTTTTT
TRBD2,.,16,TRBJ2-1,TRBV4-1,CASSYRLAGVLDEQFF,TGCGCCAGCAGCTACCGGCTAGCGGGGGTCTTAGATGAGCAGTTCTTC
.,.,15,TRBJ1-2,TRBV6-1,CASSERMAPNYGYTF,TGTGCCAGCAGTGAAAGGATGGCTCCTAACTATGGCTACACCTTC
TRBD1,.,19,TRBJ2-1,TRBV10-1,CASSEPVPGQGSVFNEQFF,TGCGCCAGCAGTGAGCCCGTCCCGGGACAGGGATCGGTTTTCAATGAGCAGTTCTTC
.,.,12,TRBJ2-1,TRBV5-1,CASSLDDNEQFF,TGCGCCAGCAGCTTGGACGACAATGAGCAGTTCTTC
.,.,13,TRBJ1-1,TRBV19,CASSMGANTEAFF,TGTGCCAGTAGTATGGGGGCAAACACTGAAGCTTTCTTT
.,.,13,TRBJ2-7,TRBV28,CASSRGQSYEQYF,TGTGCCAGCAGTCGAGGCCAGTCCTACGAGCAGTACTTC